This T cell receptor (beta chain) was captured in a study of blood T cell repertoires in COVID-19. Measured with immunoSEQ multiplex PCR; TCRdb has only the in-frame clones, and not every one. The sample carries about 210,000 clones, approximately 78% recorded once. This CDR3 contains 20 residues. The junction had 19 bases not matched to a gene; V was cut back by 4 bases and J by 2 bases. CDR1 is SGHTA and CDR2 is FQGTGA in the germline V gene. This clone came up a few times. The chain is built from TRBV7-3 and TRBJ2-3, with TRBD2 matching over 9 bases. Sample: peripheral blood. The sequence came from a woman in her forties with acute or convalescent COVID-19. The CDR3 DNA sequence: TGTGCCAGCAGCTCAGGGGGTAAGCGGGGGGTCCCCCTGTACACAGATACGCAGTATTTT. Its translation: CASSSGGKRGVPLYTDTQYF.